A single sample gave rise to the 30 T cell receptor beta chains below, sequenced in a study of T cell changes during pregnancy in multiple sclerosis. TCRdb's copy holds only in-frame clones and misses some; the assay was immunoSEQ multiplex PCR. The sample has over 70,000 clones; about 93% are singletons. Sequencing was performed on peripheral blood, taken in the first trimester of pregnancy. The receptors originated from a female donor with multiple sclerosis, enrolled in a pregnancy study.

The gene calls are TRBV25-1 and TRBJ1-6; D is ambiguous. With 4 bases removed from V and 5 bases from J, the gap between germline ends came to 12 bases. The germline V gene has CDR1 MGHDK and CDR2 SYGVNS. This CDR3 has 15 residues. CDR3 sequence reads: CASSAREADNSPLHF. The CDR3 region has the DNA TGTGCCAGCAGTGCGAGGGAAGCGGATAATTCACCCCTCCACTTT.

The rearrangement joins TRBV10-2 to TRBJ1-5; 8 bases match TRBD1. Germline V gene data show CDR1 as WSHSY and CDR2 as SAAADI. CDR3 length equals 14 residues. After removal of 10 bases from V and 1 base from J, the junction contained 6 bases not matched to a gene. CDR3 sequence reads: CATRGTGSNQPQHF. In DNA, the CDR3 is TGCGCCACCAGGGGGACAGGAAGCAATCAGCCCCAGCATTTT.

This clone was counted a few times. The chain joins TRBV29-1 to TRBJ1-1, with 8 nucleotides matching TRBD1. V shed 7 bases and J 0 bases; nucleotides not matched to a gene: 1. The CDR3 is 12 residues long. From germline, CDR1 is SQVTM and CDR2 ANQGSEA. The CDR3 is CSGTGMNTEAFF. Here the CDR3 DNA reads TGCAGCGGGACAGGGATGAACACTGAAGCTTTCTTT.

The genes are TRBV9 and TRBJ2-2, with 10 bases aligning to TRBD2. Germline CDR1 is SGDLS and CDR2 is YYNGEE. The junction had 7 bases not matched to a gene; V was cut back by 0 bases and J by 5 bases. The CDR3 totals 17 residues. Here the CDR3 DNA reads TGTGCCAGCAGCGTAGCAAGCGGGGGGGCCGGAACCGGGGAGCTGTTTTTT. It specifies CASSVASGGAGTGELFF. Using reference TRBV9 and TRBJ2-2 for the parts outside the CDR3, the full variable domain is DSGVTQTPKHLITATGQRVTLRCSPRSGDLSVYWYQQSLDQGLQFLIQYYNGEERAKGNILERFSAQQFPDLHSELNLSSLELGDSALYFCASSVASGGAGTGELFFGEGSRLTVL.

The V and J genes are TRBV19 and TRBJ2-5; weak D call: TRBD1 (6 bases). Germline lookup yields CDR1 LNHDA and CDR2 SQIVND (reference sequence). The CDR3 has 13 amino acids. Trimming pared 2 bases from V and 5 bases from J, leaving 9 bases between. In DNA, the CDR3 is TGTGCCAGTAGTATATTCAGGGGTGAGACCCAGTACTTC. Its protein product is CASSIFRGETQYF.

The V and J genes are TRBV5-1 and TRBJ1-2, with D possibly matching TRBD1 (5 bases). The germline gives CDR1 SGHRS, CDR2 YFSETQ. The ends were cut back, 2 bases at V and 4 bases at J, with 9 bases in the middle. The CDR3 extends over 13 amino acids. CDR3 protein: CASSLDSFYGYTF. DNA of the CDR3: TGCGCCAGCAGCTTAGACAGCTTCTATGGCTACACCTTC.

V is TRBV4-1 and J is TRBJ1-2, with 8 positions matching TRBD1. Germline CDR1 reads MGHRA; CDR2 reads YSYEKL. V lost 2 bases and J lost 5; bases outside the gene matches: 7. The CDR3 totals 15 residues. The CDR3: CASSQTGDRLYGYTF. CDR3 in DNA: TGCGCCAGCAGCCAAACCGGGGACAGGCTGTATGGCTACACCTTC.

The rearrangement joins TRBV14 to TRBJ1-4; D is ambiguous. The CDR3 extends over 13 amino acids. Germline-derived CDR1 and CDR2 are SGHDN and FVKESK. The V gene lost 7 bases and the J gene lost 11 bases, with 17 bases spanning the gap. This chain's CDR3 is CASTFYDTGKLFF. DNA for the CDR3: TGTGCCAGCACCTTCTACGACACGGGGAAACTGTTTTTT.

The J gene is TRBJ2-7, the V gene TRBV18, with TRBD2 as a possible D gene (6 bases). The germline V gene encodes CDR1 KGHSH and CDR2 LQKENI. The CDR3 has 16 amino acids. Trimming stripped 5 bases from V and 3 bases from J, with 20 bases between. CDR3 protein: CASSTRRGEAIYEQYF. The CDR3, as DNA: TGTGCCAGCTCAACCCGTCGTGGGGAGGCGATCTACGAGCAGTACTTC.

The chain employs TRBV18 and TRBJ2-2; the match to TRBD1 covers 8 bases. Germline V gene sequence: CDR1 KGHSH, CDR2 LQKENI. The CDR3 sequence is 19 residues long. Trimming removed 3 bases from V and 0 bases from J; junction bases left unmatched: 12. The CDR3 loop is CASSPPRQGPSSNTGELFF. The CDR3 DNA reads TGTGCCAGCTCACCTCCGAGACAGGGGCCCTCGTCGAACACCGGGGAGCTGTTTTTT.

DNA for the CDR3: TGCGCCAGCAGGTTCAGGGGCACAGATACGCAGTATTTT. This translates into CASRFRGTDTQYF. V gene TRBV5-1 combines with J gene TRBJ2-3; perhaps TRBD1 as D (5 bases). The CDR3 contains 13 residues. Germline lookup yields CDR1 SGHRS and CDR2 YFSETQ. Trimming removed 5 bases from V and 1 base from J, with 8 bases in between.

The chain combines TRBV19 with TRBJ1-4, with unresolved D. The CDR3 contains 13 residues. The germline gives CDR1 LNHDA, CDR2 SQIVND (reference sequence). Trimming removed 8 bases at V and 8 bases at J, with 15 bases between. CDR3 nucleotides: TGTGCCAGTGCGACGGCGGTTAAGGAAAAACTGTTTTTT. Translation: CASATAVKEKLFF.

V usage is TRBV30 and J usage is TRBJ2-1; 10 bases agree with TRBD2. The CDR3 has 17 residues. V was pared by 2 bases and J by 7 bases, with 14 bases of the junction left unmatched. Germline V gives CDR1 GTSNPN, CDR2 SVGIG (reference sequence). The CDR3 DNA follows: TGTGCCTGGAGTTCCCTAGACTCCAGCGGGGGGGGGAATGAGCAGTTCTTC. Amino acid sequence: CAWSSLDSSGGGNEQFF.

The gene calls are TRBV5-4 and TRBJ1-1; no clear D. The CDR3 consists of 14 residues. Germline loops: CDR1 SGHNT, CDR2 YYREEE (reference sequence). The germline V and J ends were trimmed by 0 bases and 7 bases, with 13 bases remaining between them. The CDR3 sequence: CASSLDRLLYEAFF. CDR3 in DNA: TGTGCCAGCAGCTTGGATAGACTCCTCTATGAAGCTTTCTTT.

The chain has TRBV2 and TRBJ2-2; 7 bases map to TRBD2. Trimming cost V 6 bases and J 2 bases; bases outside gene matches: 6. CDR1 is SNHLY and CDR2 is FYNNEI in the germline V gene. The CDR3 is 15 amino acids. This CDR3 reads CASRTPGLNTGELFF. CDR3 bases: TGTGCCAGCAGGACCCCGGGACTAAACACCGGGGAGCTGTTTTTT.

The J gene is TRBJ2-1, the V gene TRBV7-2; 7 positions match TRBD2. The trim removed 4 bases at V and 3 bases at J, leaving 6 bases unmatched. The CDR3 extends over 15 amino acids. Germline loops: CDR1 SGHTA, CDR2 FQGNSA. CDR3 region: CASSWSRDYYNEQFF. CDR3 in DNA: TGTGCCAGCAGCTGGTCCCGGGACTACTACAATGAGCAGTTCTTC.

CDR3 nucleotides: TGTGCCAGCAGCCAGGTTCCTCAGGGGCCCACTGAAGCTTTCTTT. Its translation: CASSQVPQGPTEAFF. V usage is TRBV5-6 and J usage is TRBJ1-1; D perhaps matches TRBD1 (6 bases). CDR1 SGHDT and CDR2 YYEEEE come from the germline V gene. This CDR3 contains 15 residues. Trimming left V 4 bases short and J 4 bases short, with 17 bases between. Together with reference TRBV5-6 and TRBJ1-1, the CDR3 gives the full variable domain: DAGVTQSPTHLIKTRGQQVTLRCSPKSGHDTVSWYQQALGQGPQFIFQYYEEEERQRGNFPDRFSGHQFPNYSSELNVNALLLGDSALYLCASSQVPQGPTEAFFGQGTRLTVV.

The rearrangement links TRBV30 to TRBJ1-1; D perhaps matches TRBD1 (5 bases). Trimming took off 3 bases at V and 1 base at J, with 12 bases between the two ends. The CDR3 is 14 residues long. Germline V lookup: CDR1 GTSNPN, CDR2 SVGIG (reference sequence). CDR3 loop: CAWREGTPNTEAFF. CDR3 DNA sequence: TGTGCCTGGAGAGAAGGGACTCCGAACACTGAAGCTTTCTTT.

The chain uses TRBV27 and TRBJ1-1; 7 positions match TRBD1. The CDR3 covers 14 residues. The V gene end was trimmed by 3 bases and the J gene end by 9 bases; junction bases not matched to a gene: 10. Germline V lookup: CDR1 MNHEY, CDR2 SMNVEV (reference sequence). The CDR3 nucleotides are TGTGCCAGCAGTTTCCGGGACAGAGGGCAGAAAGCTTTCTTT. As protein: CASSFRDRGQKAFF.

The chain couples TRBV27 to TRBJ2-7, with D possibly TRBD1 on 5 matching bases. Trimming took off 3 bases at V and 2 bases at J, with 11 bases between the two ends. The CDR3 has 14 amino acids. CDR1 MNHEY and CDR2 SMNVEV come from the germline V gene (reference sequence). CDR3 bases: TGTGCCAGCAGTTTTATGGACAAAACCTACGAGCAGTACTTC. Protein sequence: CASSFMDKTYEQYF.

The chain couples TRBV29-1 to TRBJ1-1; D may be TRBD1 (6 bases). Germline V gives CDR1 SQVTM, CDR2 ANQGSEA. The CDR3 spans 12 residues. V gave up 4 bases and J gave up 4 bases, with 10 bases separating them. This chain's CDR3 is CSVGGPGTEAFF. In DNA form, the CDR3 reads TGCAGCGTTGGGGGGCCCGGCACTGAAGCTTTCTTT.

CDR3 sequence: CASSTGTENSPLHF. CDR3 in DNA: TGTGCCAGCAGTACCGGGACAGAAAATTCACCCCTCCACTTT. The chain links TRBV6-5 to TRBJ1-6; the match to TRBD1 covers 7 bases. V lost 5 bases to trimming and J lost 7 bases; unmatched junction nucleotides: 5. The germline V gene encodes CDR1 MNHEY and CDR2 SVGAGI. The CDR3 has 14 residues.

This rearrangement joins TRBV4-1 to TRBJ1-4; no clear D. The CDR3 is 15 residues long. V lost 1 base and J 4 bases, leaving 10 bases between the germline ends. CDR1 MGHRA and CDR2 YSYEKL come from the germline V gene. CDR3 sequence reads: CASSQAGAGNEKLFF. DNA of the CDR3: TGCGCCAGCAGCCAAGCGGGCGCGGGTAATGAAAAACTGTTTTTT.

The chain has TRBV6-6 and TRBJ2-3, with a tentative D call TRBD1 (5 bases). V was trimmed by 7 bases and J by 2 bases, leaving 16 bases between them. Germline CDR1 MNHNY, CDR2 SVGAGI (reference sequence). The CDR3 totals 15 residues. CDR3 amino acids: CASKLVGPHTDTQYF. The CDR3 DNA reads TGTGCCAGCAAGTTAGTGGGGCCCCACACAGATACGCAGTATTTT.

CDR3 DNA sequence: TGTGCCAGTAGTGTCCAGTCGGGGGGTAACTATGGCTACACCTTC. Translation: CASSVQSGGNYGYTF. The chain has TRBV19 and TRBJ1-2, with D perhaps matching TRBD1 (5 bases). Germline-derived CDR1 and CDR2 are LNHDA and SQIVND (reference sequence). V lost 5 bases and J lost 1, with 14 bases in between. The length of the CDR3 is 15 residues.

The chain combines TRBV11-3 with TRBJ2-5; TRBD1 matches at 8 bases. CDR1 is SGHNT, CDR2 YENEEA, per germline. After removal of 4 bases from V and 3 bases from J, the junction contained 7 bases not matched to a gene. The CDR3 is 15 residues long. This CDR3 is CASSYRGTGKETQYF. CDR3 DNA: TGTGCCAGCAGCTATAGGGGGACAGGAAAAGAGACCCAGTACTTC.

The chain joins TRBV9 to TRBJ2-2; weak D call: TRBD2 (5 bases). The CDR3 has 16 residues. V was pared by 4 bases and J by 6 bases, with 19 bases between. CDR1 and CDR2 from the germline V gene are SGDLS and YYNGEE. CDR3 sequence (DNA): TGTGCCAGCAGCCCCAGTGAGATTAGCGCGGCCGGGGAGCTGTTTTTT. Translation: CASSPSEISAAGELFF.

This chain links TRBV13 with TRBJ1-2; TRBD1 aligns across 7 bases. This CDR3 spans 15 amino acids. The V segment lost 5 bases and the J segment 2 bases; nucleotides outside the gene matches: 8. CDR1 and CDR2 from the germline V gene are PRHDT and FYEKMQ (reference sequence). DNA of the CDR3: TGTGCCAGCAGCCAGGGGAAAGGGGGCAACTATGGCTACACCTTC. Protein sequence: CASSQGKGGNYGYTF.

The rearrangement links TRBV12-5 to TRBJ2-2; 11 bases agree with TRBD2. J was trimmed by 7 bases and V by 7 bases; bases with no gene match: 5. CDR1 and CDR2 (germline): LGHNT, FRNRAP. The CDR3 runs 14 residues. The CDR3 is CASELAGGGGELFF. CDR3 DNA: TGTGCTAGTGAGCTAGCGGGGGGCGGCGGGGAGCTGTTTTTT.

The chain has TRBV30 and TRBJ2-1; the match to TRBD1 covers 7 bases. This CDR3 region has 15 residues. The germline V gene encodes CDR1 GTSNPN and CDR2 SVGIG (reference sequence). Trimming at V came to 5 bases and at J to 4 bases, leaving 11 bases not matched to a gene. The CDR3 loop is CAWSSGTVGYNEQFF. CDR3 DNA sequence: TGTGCCTGGTCCTCCGGGACAGTGGGGTACAATGAGCAGTTCTTC. The full variable domain, completed using reference TRBV30 and TRBJ2-1, is SQTIHQWPATLVQPVGSPLSLECTVEGTSNPNLYWYRQAAGRGLQLLFYSVGIGQISSEVPQNLSASRPQDRQFILSSKKLLLSDSGFYLCAWSSGTVGYNEQFFGPGTRLTVL.